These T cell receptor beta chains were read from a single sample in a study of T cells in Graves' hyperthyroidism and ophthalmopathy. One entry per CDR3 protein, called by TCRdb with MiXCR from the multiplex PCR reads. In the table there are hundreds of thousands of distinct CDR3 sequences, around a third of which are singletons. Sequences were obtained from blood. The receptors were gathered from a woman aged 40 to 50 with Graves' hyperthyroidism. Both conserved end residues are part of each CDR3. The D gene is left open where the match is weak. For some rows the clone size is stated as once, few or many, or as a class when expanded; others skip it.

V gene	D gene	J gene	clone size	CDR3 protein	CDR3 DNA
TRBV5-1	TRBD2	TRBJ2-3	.	CASSSVLADSTDTQYF	TGCGCCAGCAGCTCCGTACTAGCGGATAGCACAGATACGCAGTATTTT
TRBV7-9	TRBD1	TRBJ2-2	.	CASSLIQGSGELFF	TGTGCCAGCAGCTTGATACAGGGGTCCGGGGAGCTGTTTTTT
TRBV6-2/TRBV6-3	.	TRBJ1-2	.	CASSYSPVPTALYGYTF	TGTGCCAGCAGTTACTCACCGGTTCCGACTGCCCTCTATGGCTACACCTTC
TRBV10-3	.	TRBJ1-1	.	CAIRSSVGGNTEAFF	TGTGCCATCAGGTCCTCTGTTGGGGGTAACACTGAAGCTTTCTTT
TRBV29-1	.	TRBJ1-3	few	CSVSTGTGNTIYF	TGCAGCGTCTCCACAGGGACTGGAAACACCATATATTTT
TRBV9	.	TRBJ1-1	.	CASSQAPGLGLRNTEAFF	TGTGCCAGCAGCCAAGCCCCCGGCCTGGGATTGAGGAACACTGAAGCTTTCTTT
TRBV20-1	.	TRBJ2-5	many	CSARERVQETQYF	TGCAGTGCTAGAGAGCGGGTCCAAGAGACCCAGTACTTC
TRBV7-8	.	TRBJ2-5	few	CASSSIRGATRGTQYF	TGTGCCAGCAGCTCCATAAGGGGGGCCACGAGGGGGACCCAGTACTTC
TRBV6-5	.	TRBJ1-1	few	CASSPTPTGHTEAFF	TGTGCCAGCAGCCCAACCCCGACGGGTCACACTGAAGCTTTCTTT
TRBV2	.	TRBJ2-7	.	CASSHPQYF	TGTGCCAGCAGCCACCCCCAGTACTTC
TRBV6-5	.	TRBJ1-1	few	CASSPTLMNTEAFF	TGTGCCAGCAGCCCAACACTTATGAACACTGAAGCTTTCTTT
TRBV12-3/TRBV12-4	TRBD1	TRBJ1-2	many	CASSPPGQGGGYTF	TGTGCCAGCAGTCCACCGGGACAGGGAGGTGGCTACACCTTC
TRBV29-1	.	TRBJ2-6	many	CSVEGVGSGANVLTF	TGCAGCGTTGAAGGGGTGGGATCTGGGGCCAACGTCCTGACTTTC
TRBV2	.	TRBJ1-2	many	CASSEGGFGYTF	TGTGCCAGCAGTGAAGGGGGGTTTGGCTACACCTTC
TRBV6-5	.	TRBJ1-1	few	CASSSGVDTEAFF	TGTGCCAGCAGTTCCGGCGTGGACACTGAAGCTTTCTTT
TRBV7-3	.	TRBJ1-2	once	CASSFSLGVYGYTF	TGTGCCAGCAGCTTCTCTCTCGGGGTTTATGGCTACACCTTC
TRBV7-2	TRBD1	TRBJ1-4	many	CASSLQGAPHEKLFF	TGTGCCAGCAGCCTCCAGGGGGCGCCGCATGAAAAACTGTTTTTT
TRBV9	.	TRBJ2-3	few	CASSVGRDGRADTQYF	TGTGCCAGCAGCGTAGGACGGGACGGTAGGGCAGATACGCAGTATTTT
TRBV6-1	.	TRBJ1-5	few	CASRGYRYSNQPQHF	TGTGCCAGCAGGGGATACCGCTATAGCAATCAGCCCCAGCATTTT
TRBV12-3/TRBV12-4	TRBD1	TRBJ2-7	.	CASSSTRQGTYEQYF	TGTGCCAGCAGTTCAACTCGACAGGGAACCTACGAGCAGTACTTC
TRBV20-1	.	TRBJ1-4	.	CSASSPPRGGEKLFF	TGCAGTGCCAGCAGTCCGCCGCGAGGTGGTGAAAAACTGTTTTTT
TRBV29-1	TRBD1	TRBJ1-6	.	CSVVRQGQNSPLHF	TGCAGCGTTGTGAGACAGGGGCAAAATTCACCCCTCCACTTT
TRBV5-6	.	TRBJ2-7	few	CASSSLEREQYF	TGTGCCAGCAGCTCCCTGGAGAGGGAGCAGTACTTC
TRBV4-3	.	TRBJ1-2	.	CASSQDNSGYGYTF	TGCGCCAGCAGCCAAGATAACAGTGGCTATGGCTACACCTTC
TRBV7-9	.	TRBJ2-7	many	CASSSGGGGGAEQYF	TGTGCCAGCAGCTCCGGAGGAGGGGGGGGCGCCGAGCAGTACTTC